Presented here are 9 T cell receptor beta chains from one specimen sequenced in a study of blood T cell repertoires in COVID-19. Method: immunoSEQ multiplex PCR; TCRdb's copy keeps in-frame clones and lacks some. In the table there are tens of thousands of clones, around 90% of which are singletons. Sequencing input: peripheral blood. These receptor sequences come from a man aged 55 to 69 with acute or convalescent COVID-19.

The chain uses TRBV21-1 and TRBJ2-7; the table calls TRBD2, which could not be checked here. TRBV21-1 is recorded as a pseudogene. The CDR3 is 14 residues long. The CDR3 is CATGFAEASYEQYF. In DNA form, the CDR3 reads TGTGCCACCGGCTTTGCGGAAGCTTCCTACGAGCAGTACTTC.

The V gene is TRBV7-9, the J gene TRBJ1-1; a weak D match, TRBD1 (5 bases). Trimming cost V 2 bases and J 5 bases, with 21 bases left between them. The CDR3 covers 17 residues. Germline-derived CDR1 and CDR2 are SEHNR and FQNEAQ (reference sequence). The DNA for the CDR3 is TGTGCCAGCAGCTTATTTCCCCGGACCAGGGATGGGACTGAAGCTTTCTTT. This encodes CASSLFPRTRDGTEAFF.

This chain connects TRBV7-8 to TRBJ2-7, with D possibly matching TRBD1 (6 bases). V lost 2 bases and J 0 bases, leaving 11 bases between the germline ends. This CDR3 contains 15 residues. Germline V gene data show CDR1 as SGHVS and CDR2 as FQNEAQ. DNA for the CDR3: TGTGCCAGCAGCTTACGTGGGGGCGGCTCCTACGAGCAGTACTTC. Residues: CASSLRGGGSYEQYF.

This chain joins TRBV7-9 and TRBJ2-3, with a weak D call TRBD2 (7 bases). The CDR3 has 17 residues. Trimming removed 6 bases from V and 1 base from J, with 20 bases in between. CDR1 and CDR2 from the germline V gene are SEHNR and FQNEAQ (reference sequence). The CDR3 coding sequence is TGTGCCAGCAGTTCGTACAGGGAGGGGGGTGGCACAGATACGCAGTATTTT. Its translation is CASSSYREGGGTDTQYF.

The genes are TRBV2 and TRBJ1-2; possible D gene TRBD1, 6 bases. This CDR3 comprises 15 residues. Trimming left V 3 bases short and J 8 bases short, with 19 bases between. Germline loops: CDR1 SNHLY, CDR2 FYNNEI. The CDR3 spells CASSEVVGGRVGYTF. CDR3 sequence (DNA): TGTGCCAGCAGTGAGGTGGTAGGGGGTCGGGTCGGCTACACCTTC. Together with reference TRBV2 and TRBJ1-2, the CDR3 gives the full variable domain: EPEVTQTPSHQVTQMGQEVILRCVPISNHLYFYWYRQILGQKVEFLVSFYNNEISEKSEIFDDQFSVERPDGSNFTLKIRSTKLEDSAMYFCASSEVVGGRVGYTFGSGTRLTVV.

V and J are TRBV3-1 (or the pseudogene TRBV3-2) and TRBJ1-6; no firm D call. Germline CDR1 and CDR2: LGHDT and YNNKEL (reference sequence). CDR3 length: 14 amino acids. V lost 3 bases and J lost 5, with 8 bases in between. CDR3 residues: CASSQGSNNSPLHF. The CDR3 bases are TGTGCCAGCAGCCAGGGTAGCAATAATTCACCCCTCCACTTT.

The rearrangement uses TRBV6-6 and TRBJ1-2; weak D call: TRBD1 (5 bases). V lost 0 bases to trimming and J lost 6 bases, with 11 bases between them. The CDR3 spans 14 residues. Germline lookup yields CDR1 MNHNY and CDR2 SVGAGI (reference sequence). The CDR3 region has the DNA TGTGCCAGCAGTTACTCGACCGGGGGGGATGGCTACACCTTC. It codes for CASSYSTGGDGYTF.

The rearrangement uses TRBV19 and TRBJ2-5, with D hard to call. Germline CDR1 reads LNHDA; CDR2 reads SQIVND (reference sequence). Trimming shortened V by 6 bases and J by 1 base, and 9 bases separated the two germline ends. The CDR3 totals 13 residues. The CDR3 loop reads CASRVNSQETQYF. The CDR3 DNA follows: TGTGCCAGTAGGGTTAACAGCCAAGAGACCCAGTACTTC.

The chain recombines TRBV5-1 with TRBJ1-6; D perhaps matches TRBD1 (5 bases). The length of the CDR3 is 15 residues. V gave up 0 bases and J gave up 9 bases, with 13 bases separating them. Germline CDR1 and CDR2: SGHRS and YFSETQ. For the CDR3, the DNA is TGCGCCAGCAGCTTGGGGGGGGACGGAACTTCACCCCTCCACTTT. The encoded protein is CASSLGGDGTSPLHF.